This TCR beta chain emerged from a study of T cell responses to AZD1222 COVID-19 vaccine. Profiled with immunoSEQ multiplex PCR; TCRdb holds only in-frame clones, not every one. The sample has about 160,000 clones; 85% to 95% are singletons. This CDR3 is 13 amino acids long. Sequencing was performed on peripheral blood, taken on day 0 of AZD1222 vaccination. The gene calls are TRBV21-1 and TRBJ1-2; the table's D call of TRBD1 was not tested on the DNA. TRBV21-1 has pseudogene status. This sequence was found in an adult in good health. The DNA for the CDR3 is TGTGCCAGCAGCAAAATACAGGGGTTTGGCTACACCTTC. It encodes CASSKIQGFGYTF.